The clone carrying this T cell receptor (beta chain) was counted between two and nine times. The data were obtained in a study of early T cells in non-severe SARS-CoV-2 infection. Study at large: Sequencing targeted bulk RNA from unsorted whole blood, leaving chains unpaired.

Deletions cut 7 bases from V and 1 base from J, with 13 bases between. Per germline, CDR1 LNHDA and CDR2 SQIVND (reference sequence). This CDR3 has 14 residues. cDNA molecules, individually, were tagged with unique molecular identifiers. TCRdb recomputed calls from the 5' RACE reads with MiXCR, one row per CDR3 protein. The table records 57,000 or so distinct CDR3 sequences, 4.5% to 7% of them present only once. The specimen sequenced was whole blood. The chain joins TRBV19 to TRBJ1-1; TRBD1 is a possible D gene (6 bases). This sequence was found in an adult who was a healthcare worker with PCR-confirmed SARS-CoV-2 infection or an uninfected control (not recorded which). The CDR3 sequence is CASTSGAGNTEAFF. The DNA of the CDR3 is TGTGCCAGTACCTCAGGGGCTGGGAACACTGAAGCTTTCTTT.